This passage covers 5 T cell receptor beta chains from one sample sequenced in a study of T-cell reconstitution after alpha-beta-depleted transplantation in children. Researchers prepared the TCRbeta library using unique molecular identifiers, the study reports. One entry per CDR3 protein, called by TCRdb with MiXCR from the PCR reads. The sample holds almost 500,000 distinct CDR3 sequences, over 9.5% seen once. The sample was PBMCs, taken before TCRalphabeta/CD19-depleted stem cell transplant. The receptors stem from a child under 10 years old with inherited bone marrow failure, due to receive a stem cell transplant.

This clonotype was detected many times. This chain links TRBV12-3 or TRBV12-4 with TRBJ1-5, with D uncertain. The CDR3 totals 14 residues. V was shortened by 4 bases and J by 0 bases, with 7 bases between the two germline ends. Written as DNA, the CDR3 is TGTGCCAGCAGTTACCGGAATAGCAATCAGCCCCAGCATTTT. Translating it yields CASSYRNSNQPQHF.

This clonotype occurred many times. V usage is TRBV7-2 and J usage is TRBJ2-1, with D maybe TRBD2 (5 bases). V was trimmed by 5 bases and J by 0 bases, leaving 14 bases between them. Germline CDR1 is SGHTA and CDR2 is FQGNSA. The CDR3 is 16 amino acids. CDR3 sequence (DNA): TGTGCCAGCAGCGCCCCGCGGGCAGCCTCCTACAATGAGCAGTTCTTC. It translates to CASSAPRAASYNEQFF.

This clonotype has a count of ten or more. The chain has TRBV5-1 and TRBJ2-2; a weak D match, TRBD2 (5 bases). V gave up 2 bases and J gave up 3 bases, with 8 bases separating them. The length of the CDR3 is 14 residues. Germline lookup yields CDR1 SGHRS and CDR2 YFSETQ. The CDR3 bases are TGCGCCAGCAGCTTAACTAGGGACACCGGGGAGCTGTTTTTT. Protein: CASSLTRDTGELFF.

The V gene is TRBV7-9, the J gene TRBJ2-1; 11 bases fit TRBD2. V lost 5 bases and J lost 7; bases outside the gene matches: 10. The CDR3 loop spans 16 amino acids. In germline, CDR1 is SEHNR, CDR2 FQNEAQ (reference sequence). CDR3 in DNA: TGTGCCAGCAGCCCCGTAGCGGGAGGGCCGTTGAATGAGCAGTTCTTC. It encodes CASSPVAGGPLNEQFF.

This clonotype was observed a few times. This chain links TRBV30 with TRBJ2-1; 10 bases line up with TRBD2. The CDR3 totals 13 residues. CDR1 and CDR2 (germline): GTSNPN, SVGIG (reference sequence). V shed 4 bases, J shed 5 bases, and the junction held 2 bases outside the gene matches. Here the CDR3 reads CAWTGLANNEQFF. CDR3 DNA sequence: TGTGCCTGGACGGGACTAGCGAACAATGAGCAGTTCTTC.